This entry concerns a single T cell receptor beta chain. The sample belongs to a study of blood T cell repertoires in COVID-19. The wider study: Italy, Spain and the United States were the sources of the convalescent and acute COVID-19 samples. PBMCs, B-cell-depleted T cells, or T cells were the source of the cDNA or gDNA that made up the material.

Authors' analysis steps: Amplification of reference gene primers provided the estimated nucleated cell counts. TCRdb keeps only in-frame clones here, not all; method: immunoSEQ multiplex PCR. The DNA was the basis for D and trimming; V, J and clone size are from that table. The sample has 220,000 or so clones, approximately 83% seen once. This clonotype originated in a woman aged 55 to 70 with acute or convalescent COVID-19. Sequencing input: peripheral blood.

As DNA, the CDR3 is TGTGCCAGCAGTGAACAGAGGTATGGCTACACCTTC. Translating it yields CASSEQRYGYTF. V is TRBV6-1 and J is TRBJ1-2; D is unclear. Germline V lookup: CDR1 MNHNS, CDR2 SASEGT. CDR3 length: 12 residues. Trimming left V 2 bases short and J 5 bases short, with 6 bases between.